This T cell receptor (beta chain) appears in the sequencing data of a study of blood T cell repertoires in COVID-19. Across the study: From T cells, B-cell-depleted T cells, or PBMCs came the material, which was cDNA or gDNA.

The CDR3 length is 15 residues. Germline values: CDR1 SGHRS, CDR2 YFSETQ. The V end was cut by 4 bases, the J end by 6 bases, with 18 bases between. Assay: immunoSEQ multiplex PCR; the TCRdb copy retains only in-frame clones and omits some. This repertoire shows 350,000 to 550,000 clones, about 85% found once; its top ten account for approximately 2%. Each participant's cohort was designated according to participant-reported clinical history. The count of this clone is one. The sequenced sample consisted of PBMCs or T cells enriched from blood (not recorded which). The clonotype comes from a woman aged 18-35 years with acute COVID-19. This chain connects TRBV5-1 to TRBJ2-3; the D gene is possibly TRBD1 (6 bases). Written as DNA, the CDR3 is TGCGCCAGCAGCGCTGGACAGATTGATAGGGATACGCAGTATTTT. Its translation: CASSAGQIDRDTQYF.